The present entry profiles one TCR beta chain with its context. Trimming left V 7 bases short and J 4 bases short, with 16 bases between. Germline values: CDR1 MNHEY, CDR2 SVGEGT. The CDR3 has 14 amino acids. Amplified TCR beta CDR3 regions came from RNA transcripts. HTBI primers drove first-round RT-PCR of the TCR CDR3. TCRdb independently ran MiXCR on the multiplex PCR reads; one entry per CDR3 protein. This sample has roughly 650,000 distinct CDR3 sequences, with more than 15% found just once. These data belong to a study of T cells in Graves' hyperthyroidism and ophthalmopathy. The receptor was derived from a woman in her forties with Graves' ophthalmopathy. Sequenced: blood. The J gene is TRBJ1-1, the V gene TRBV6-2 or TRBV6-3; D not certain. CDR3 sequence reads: CASTRAGTTTEAFF. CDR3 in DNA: TGTGCCAGCACGAGGGCAGGAACCACCACTGAAGCTTTCTTT.